This is a list of T cell receptor beta chains from one sample in a study of regulatory T cells in long-lasting Graves disease. MiXCR, run by TCRdb on the multiplex PCR reads, gives a single entry per CDR3 protein. The sample comprises about 430,000 distinct CDR3 sequences, 21% of which are singletons, and 13% to 15% rests with the top ten. Sequences were derived from peripheral blood mononuclear cells (PBMCs), sampled when the disease was refractory, from a patient treated with antithyroid drugs. The source of these receptors is a female donor with Graves disease. Each CDR3 is given with its conserved first and last residue. The D gene is left open where the match is weak. Some rows mark clone size as missing; the rest say once, few, many or name a class of expanded clone.

V,D,J,size,CDR3,DNA
TRBV15,-,TRBJ2-5,-,CATSRAEQETQYF,TGTGCCACCAGCAGAGCAGAGCAAGAGACCCAGTACTTC
TRBV6-1,TRBD2,TRBJ2-5,many,CASSTLAGGQETQYF,TGTGCCAGCAGTACTCTAGCGGGAGGTCAAGAGACCCAGTACTTC
TRBV27,-,TRBJ1-5,many,CASSLSEGQPQHF,TGTGCCAGCAGTTTATCGGAGGGTCAGCCCCAGCATTTT
TRBV9,TRBD1,TRBJ2-6,few,CASSAYSGGSGANVLTF,TGTGCCAGCAGCGCCTACTCAGGGGGCTCTGGGGCCAACGTCCTGACTTTC
TRBV20-1,TRBD2,TRBJ2-7,-,CSARRLAGGYEQYF,TGCAGTGCTCGCCGACTAGCGGGAGGTTACGAGCAGTACTTC
TRBV11-2,-,TRBJ2-3,few,CASSPEKVGLTDTQYF,TGTGCCAGCAGCCCAGAAAAGGTGGGGCTCACAGATACGCAGTATTTT
TRBV7-9,-,TRBJ2-5,-,CASSLAGRMEQETQYF,TGTGCCAGCAGCTTAGCCGGACGGATGGAGCAAGAGACCCAGTACTTC
TRBV30,-,TRBJ1-2,many,CAWSVGRDYGYTF,TGTGCCTGGAGTGTGGGAAGGGACTATGGCTACACCTTC
TRBV5-6,-,TRBJ1-2,few,CASSLDSGFNYGYTF,TGTGCCAGCAGCTTGGACAGTGGCTTTAACTATGGCTACACCTTC
TRBV28,-,TRBJ1-3,many,CASSSPRTRGNTIYF,TGTGCCAGCAGTTCCCCCCGGACCAGGGGAAACACCATATATTTT
TRBV18,-,TRBJ1-4,many,CASSPSYGDNEKLFF,TGTGCCAGCTCACCGAGTTACGGGGATAATGAAAAACTGTTTTTT
TRBV3-1,-,TRBJ1-6,many,CASSQGPRDNSPLHF,TGTGCCAGCAGCCAAGGACCTCGAGACAATTCACCCCTCCACTTT
TRBV9,-,TRBJ1-4,-,CASSVTPLGGRDEKLFF,TGTGCCAGCAGCGTAACCCCTTTAGGGGGGCGCGATGAAAAACTGTTTTTT
TRBV29-1,TRBD1,TRBJ1-2,few,CSVEPDRGGYGYTF,TGCAGCGTTGAGCCGGACAGGGGGGGCTATGGCTACACCTTC
TRBV5-1,-,TRBJ1-2,many,CASSLGSGEGYTF,TGCGCCAGCAGCTTGGGGTCCGGGGAAGGCTACACCTTC
TRBV4-1,-,TRBJ1-2,-,CASSQASGLDYGYTF,TGCGCCAGCAGCCAAGCGTCAGGGCTGGACTATGGCTACACCTTC
TRBV28,-,TRBJ2-5,-,CASSLDSQETRYF,TGTGCCAGCAGTTTGGACAGCCAAGAGACCCGGTACTTC
TRBV3-1,-,TRBJ1-1,-,CASSQEWGLGAFF,TGTGCCAGCAGCCAAGAGTGGGGCCTGGGAGCTTTCTTT
TRBV20-1,-,TRBJ2-5,many,CSARRRETQYF,TGCAGTGCTAGACGACGTGAGACCCAGTACTTC
TRBV7-7,TRBD1,TRBJ2-1,-,CASSFRDSSYNEQFF,TGTGCTAGCAGCTTCCGGGACAGCTCCTACAATGAGCAGTTCTTC
TRBV12-3/TRBV12-4,TRBD1,TRBJ1-5,many,CASTVGQGSQPQHF,TGTGCCAGCACTGTAGGACAGGGGAGTCAGCCCCAGCATTTT
TRBV5-6,-,TRBJ1-5,-,CASSLAIGEGNQPQHF,TGTGCCAGCAGCTTGGCCATCGGGGAGGGAAATCAGCCCCAGCATTTT
TRBV2,-,TRBJ1-2,many,CASSVRQNYGYTF,TGTGCCAGCAGTGTGAGACAGAACTATGGCTACACCTTC
TRBV2,-,TRBJ1-2,many,CATRDGFNYGYTF,TGTGCCACCAGGGACGGCTTTAACTATGGCTACACCTTC
TRBV20-1,TRBD1,TRBJ2-1,few,CSASRDRGYNEQFF,TGCAGTGCTAGCCGGGACAGGGGCTACAATGAGCAGTTCTTC
TRBV28,-,TRBJ2-7,-,CASSFSSPGQQYF,TGTGCCAGCAGTTTTTCCTCCCCAGGTCAGCAGTACTTC
TRBV27,TRBD1,TRBJ1-6,many,CASRDTRQGLYNSPLHF,TGTGCCAGCAGAGACACGCGACAGGGGCTATACAATTCACCCCTCCACTTT
TRBV19,-,TRBJ2-5,few,CASSIGEAGEETQYF,TGTGCCAGTAGTATTGGGGAGGCCGGAGAAGAGACCCAGTACTTC
TRBV10-3,TRBD1,TRBJ2-7,many,CAISDAGGSYEQYF,TGTGCCATCAGTGACGCAGGGGGTTCCTACGAGCAGTACTTC
TRBV6-5,-,TRBJ1-2,-,CASSYSNADYGYTF,TGTGCCAGCAGTTACTCGAACGCAGACTATGGCTACACCTTC
TRBV28,-,TRBJ1-5,many,CATARNFNQPQHF,TGTGCGACCGCAAGGAATTTCAATCAGCCCCAGCATTTT
TRBV28,TRBD2,TRBJ2-1,many,CASSSRPGTSGSNEQFF,TGTGCCAGCAGTTCCCGCCCCGGGACTAGCGGGAGCAATGAGCAGTTCTTC
TRBV24-1,-,TRBJ1-5,few,CATSDGTFNQPQHF,TGTGCCACCAGTGATGGGACATTTAATCAGCCCCAGCATTTT
TRBV3-1,-,TRBJ1-5,-,CASSQDPMGSQPQHF,TGTGCCAGCAGCCAAGATCCTATGGGAAGTCAGCCCCAGCATTTT
TRBV28,TRBD2,TRBJ2-7,many,CASSPGLAGSGWYEQYF,TGTGCCAGCAGTCCGGGACTAGCGGGAAGTGGTTGGTACGAGCAGTACTTC
TRBV28,TRBD1,TRBJ2-7,many,CASSLPDRGYEQYF,TGTGCCAGCAGTTTACCTGACAGGGGCTACGAGCAGTACTTC
TRBV3-1,TRBD2,TRBJ2-5,many,CASSQGWAREVETQYF,TGTGCCAGCAGCCAAGGATGGGCGCGGGAGGTGGAGACCCAGTACTTC
TRBV5-6,-,TRBJ2-4,-,CASSLEKGDKLPAKNIQYF,TGTGCCAGCAGCTTGGAAAAAGGGGACAAGCTCCCGGCCAAAAACATTCAGTACTTC
TRBV5-1,TRBD1,TRBJ2-7,many,CASRTGTVSYEQYF,TGCGCCAGCAGGACAGGGACAGTCTCCTACGAGCAGTACTTC
TRBV2,TRBD1,TRBJ1-3,many,CASRTGRDGNTIYF,TGTGCCAGCAGGACAGGGCGAGATGGAAACACCATATATTTT
TRBV10-3,TRBD1,TRBJ2-1,-,CAIIGTGEYNEQFF,TGTGCCATCATTGGGACAGGGGAGTACAATGAGCAGTTCTTC
TRBV15,TRBD2,TRBJ2-1,many,CATSRLHLNPGLAGEKYNEQFF,TGTGCCACCAGCAGATTGCACCTAAATCCGGGACTAGCGGGAGAAAAGTACAATGAGCAGTTCTTC
TRBV7-2,-,TRBJ2-7,many,CASSPGFTSYEQYF,TGTGCCAGCAGCCCTGGCTTTACCTCCTACGAGCAGTACTTC
TRBV7-6,TRBD1,TRBJ2-2,-,CASSATGWTGELFF,TGTGCCAGCAGCGCGACAGGGTGGACCGGGGAGCTGTTTTTT
TRBV19,TRBD2,TRBJ2-2,-,CASKGLAGNTGELFF,TGTGCCAGTAAGGGGCTAGCGGGGAACACCGGGGAGCTGTTTTTT
TRBV2,-,TRBJ2-2,many,CASRGGAYTGELFF,TGTGCCAGCAGAGGGGGGGCCTACACCGGGGAGCTGTTTTTT
TRBV3-1,TRBD1,TRBJ1-5,many,CASSPGTVNQPQHF,TGTGCCAGCAGCCCGGGGACAGTCAATCAGCCCCAGCATTTT
TRBV6-2/TRBV6-3,TRBD1,TRBJ2-7,once,CASSYSSRDRYSYEQYF,TGTGCCAGCAGTTACTCGAGTCGGGACAGGTACTCCTACGAGCAGTACTTC
TRBV28,-,TRBJ1-5,-,CASTNGGGGNQPQHF,TGTGCCAGCACCAACGGAGGGGGTGGCAATCAGCCCCAGCATTTT
TRBV20-1,-,TRBJ2-1,few,CTLREDSYNEQFF,TGCACCCTACGAGAGGACTCCTACAATGAGCAGTTCTTC
TRBV15,-,TRBJ2-7,-,CATSRGLLWGEQYF,TGTGCCACCAGCAGAGGACTACTCTGGGGAGAGCAGTACTTC
TRBV6-1,-,TRBJ1-1,few,CATSRLAWSTEAFF,TGTGCCACCTCCCGGCTAGCATGGTCCACTGAAGCTTTCTTT
TRBV15,-,TRBJ1-1,-,CATSRSRTENTEAFF,TGTGCCACCAGCAGATCCCGTACAGAAAACACTGAAGCTTTCTTT
TRBV27,-,TRBJ1-1,many,CASSFGGLTEAFF,TGTGCCAGCAGTTTCGGGGGCTTGACTGAAGCTTTCTTT